This T cell receptor beta chain came from a study of T cells in Graves' hyperthyroidism and ophthalmopathy. Whole-study context: Peripheral blood draws took place at initial diagnosis, ahead of any treatment. Study results and limitations: Blood samples included most of the expanded thyroid clonotypes exceeding 0.001.

Uncontrolled infection, other autoimmune disease, pregnancy or lactation led to exclusion. The authors took PBMCs from 8 to 10 ml fresh peripheral blood. It was RNA transcripts that yielded the amplified TCR beta CDR3 regions. RT-PCR in the first round (using the HTBI primer set) targeted the TCR CDR3. Via MiXCR, TCRdb re-called the multiplex PCR reads, giving one row per CDR3 protein. The sample holds approximately 380,000 distinct CDR3 sequences, around an eighth seen once. As concerns this clonotype: The antigen remains unidentified.

The CDR3 consists of 15 residues. Germline CDR1 is SEHNR and CDR2 is FQNEAQ (reference sequence). V was shortened by 5 bases and J by 8 bases, with 18 bases between the two germline ends. The specimen was blood. This TCR derives from a man aged 45-65 years with Graves' ophthalmopathy. The chain uses TRBV7-9 and TRBJ2-2; D is perhaps TRBD1 or TRBD2 (5 bases each). CDR3 loop: CASSHRDAKSGELFF. The CDR3 nucleotides read TGTGCCAGCAGCCACCGGGACGCCAAGAGTGGGGAGCTGTTTTTT.